The 21 T cell receptor beta chains below all came from one sample that was sequenced in a study of blood T cells in healthy people across ages. It was with a sample-barcoded 5' primer and a J-beta primer mix that a second PCR of about 6 to 12 cycles was run. MiXCR, run by TCRdb on the 5' RACE reads, gives a single entry per CDR3 protein. The sample records under 2,000,000 distinct CDR3 sequences, around 50% being singletons. The specimen sequenced was blood. The origin of the receptors is a woman aged 40 to 55 in good health.

CDR3 sequence (DNA): TGCAGTGCTGCCGGGCGAACGCTCAGGGGCTATGAGCAGTTCTTC. This encodes CSAAGRTLRGYEQFF. This sequence joins TRBV20-1 and TRBJ2-1; tentative D call: TRBD1 (6 bases). V gave up 5 bases and J gave up 8 bases, with 22 bases separating them. The CDR3 has 15 residues. Germline CDR1 reads DFQATT; CDR2 reads SNEGSKA (reference sequence).

A few counts support this clonotype. This chain links TRBV20-1 with TRBJ1-2, with D unclear. The CDR3 runs 12 residues. Germline V gives CDR1 DFQATT, CDR2 SNEGSKA (reference sequence). Trimming shortened V by 6 bases and J by 4 bases, and 12 bases separated the two germline ends. CDR3 DNA: TGCAGTGCGATAGATGCCACCTATGGCTACACCTTC. It specifies CSAIDATYGYTF.

The sample holds a few counts of this clonotype. The chain combines TRBV5-1 with TRBJ2-6, with TRBD2 identical over 14 bases. With V trimmed by 2 bases and J by 0 bases, 16 bases remained unmatched. The CDR3 has 23 amino acids. CDR1 is SGHRS, CDR2 YFSETQ, per germline. In DNA, the CDR3 is TGCGCCAGCAGCTTCATCGGACTAGCGGGGGGCCACTCCTCAATCTCTGGGGCCAACGTCCTGACTTTC. Translating gives CASSFIGLAGGHSSISGANVLTF.

The sample holds a few counts of this clonotype. The rearrangement uses TRBV7-2 and TRBJ1-2; the match to TRBD1 covers 7 bases. This CDR3 contains 14 residues. Germline loops: CDR1 SGHTA, CDR2 FQGNSA. V gave up 4 bases and J gave up 8 bases; unmatched junction bases: 10. This CDR3 reads CASSSTTGSRGYTF. The CDR3 DNA sequence: TGTGCCAGCAGCTCAACGACAGGGTCGCGAGGCTACACCTTC.

The CDR3 protein is CASSLGFNPFGYTF. In DNA form, the CDR3 reads TGTGCCAGCTCATTAGGTTTCAACCCTTTTGGCTACACCTTC. This rearrangement joins TRBV12-3 or TRBV12-4 to TRBJ1-2; no firm D call. V dropped 8 bases and J dropped 7 bases, with 20 bases sitting between them. The CDR3 totals 14 residues.

This chain's CDR3 is CASRAAGVGDYGYTF. In nucleotides, the CDR3 is TGTGCCAGCAGAGCCGCGGGAGTGGGAGATTATGGCTACACCTTC. The V and J genes are TRBV6-2 or TRBV6-3 and TRBJ1-2; D call uncertain. This CDR3 contains 15 residues. V was clipped by 6 bases and J by 5 bases, with 19 bases between them. CDR1 is MNHEY and CDR2 is SVGEGT in the germline V gene.

The chain links TRBV2 to TRBJ2-7; D not certain. Near its end, the DNA agrees better with TRBJ2-5, so the J call may be wrong. This CDR3 has 16 amino acids. Germline V gene data show CDR1 as SNHLY and CDR2 as FYNNEI. The CDR3 loop reads CASRAVQLTLSGTQYF. The CDR3 nucleotides read TGTGCCAGCAGAGCAGTTCAGCTCACCCTCTCGGGGACCCAGTACTTC.

This clonotype was detected a few times. V is TRBV6-5 and J is TRBJ1-6; D remains ambiguous. The CDR3 runs 12 residues. V gave up 3 bases and J gave up 12 bases, with 9 bases separating them. Per the germline V gene, CDR1 is MNHEY and CDR2 is SVGAGI. The CDR3 DNA reads as TGTGCCAGCAGTTATAAAGACGGACCCCTCCACTTT. Its protein product is CASSYKDGPLHF.

This clonotype has a handful of counts. V gene TRBV12-3 or TRBV12-4 combines with J gene TRBJ2-4; D might be TRBD1 (6 bases). Trimming took 2 bases from V and 1 from J, leaving 12 bases between them. The CDR3 totals 16 residues. The CDR3 sequence: CASSLRGGGAKNIQYF. The CDR3 DNA reads TGTGCCAGCAGTTTAAGAGGGGGTGGGGCCAAAAACATTCAGTACTTC.

V is TRBV3-1 and J is TRBJ2-7, with 10 bases lining up with TRBD1. Per the germline V gene, CDR1 is LGHDT and CDR2 is YNNKEL (reference sequence). CDR3 length: 13 residues. With V trimmed by 4 bases and J by 7 bases, 4 bases remained unmatched. The DNA of the CDR3 is TGTGCCAGCAGCCCTTGGACAGGGGGAGAGCAGTACTTC. Translation gives CASSPWTGGEQYF.

The chain uses TRBV5-1 and TRBJ2-4; TRBD2 matches at 13 bases. The CDR3 contains 18 residues. CDR1 is SGHRS and CDR2 is YFSETQ in the germline V gene. V lost 3 bases to trimming and J lost 0 bases; unmatched junction nucleotides: 6. The CDR3 loop is CASSYRTSGGVAKNIQYF. Written as DNA, the CDR3 is TGCGCCAGCAGCTACAGGACTAGCGGGGGAGTAGCCAAAAACATTCAGTACTTC.

The chain joins TRBV7-2 to TRBJ2-1; no clear D gene. V lost 5 bases, J lost 3 bases, and 14 bases lay in between. Germline CDR1 and CDR2: SGHTA and FQGNSA. The CDR3 has 15 residues. This chain's CDR3 is CASSIPRRNYNEQFF. CDR3 DNA sequence: TGTGCCAGCAGCATCCCCAGACGGAACTACAATGAGCAGTTCTTC.

In nucleotides, the CDR3 is TGCGCCAGCAGCCAGCAGACTAGCGGGGGGGCAAGGGCCGGTGAGCAGTTCTTC. This sequence encodes CASSQQTSGGARAGEQFF. This chain links TRBV4-3 with TRBJ2-1; 14 nucleotides match TRBD2. The junction had 13 bases not matched to a gene; V was cut back by 3 bases and J by 9 bases. CDR3 length: 18 amino acids. Germline V gene lookup returns CDR1 LGHNA and CDR2 YSLEER.

The chain recombines TRBV24-1 with TRBJ2-5; D could derive from TRBD1 or TRBD2 (5 bases each). With 4 bases removed from V and 4 bases from J, the gap between germline ends came to 12 bases. Germline CDR1 is KGHDR and CDR2 is SFDVKD. The CDR3 is 14 amino acids. The CDR3 reads CATSEVGELETQYF. The DNA for the CDR3 is TGTGCCACCAGTGAGGTGGGGGAGTTAGAGACCCAGTACTTC.

This clonotype occurred once. CDR3 DNA sequence: TGTGCCAGCAGCTTAGAAAGTTCTAGCGACATTCAGTACTTC. This gives the protein CASSLESSSDIQYF. The rearrangement uses TRBV7-9 and TRBJ2-4; a possible D gene is TRBD2 (6 bases). V was cut by 1 base and J by 8 bases, with 12 bases left in between. The CDR3 is made up of 14 amino acids. CDR1 and CDR2 from the germline V gene are SEHNR and FQNEAQ (reference sequence).

Worth noting for this clonotype: The junction shows a germline mismatch at one end, possibly a read error. The chain recombines TRBV12-3 or TRBV12-4 with TRBJ1-2; D is unclear. This CDR3 comprises 15 residues. The CDR3: CASSLDNYGNHGYTF. The CDR3 bases are TGTGCCAGCTCACTCGACAACTACGGTAACCATGGCTACACCTTC.

The V and J genes are TRBV11-3 and TRBJ1-2; D perhaps matches TRBD1 (5 bases). V was trimmed by 8 bases and J by 4 bases, leaving 14 bases between them. This CDR3 has 13 amino acids. CDR1 is SGHNT, CDR2 YENEEA, per germline. The CDR3 loop is CASAMDGTYGYTF. As DNA, the CDR3 is TGTGCCAGCGCGATGGACGGGACCTATGGCTACACCTTC. Using reference TRBV11-3 and TRBJ1-2 for the parts outside the CDR3, the full variable domain is EAGVVQSPRYKIIEKKQPVAFWCNPISGHNTLYWYLQNLGQGPELLIRYENEEAVDDSQLPKDRFSAERLKGVDSTLKIQPAELGDSAVYLCASAMDGTYGYTFGSGTRLTVV.

The V and J genes are TRBV4-2 and TRBJ2-7, with 10 bases matching TRBD1. After removal of 4 bases from V and 5 bases from J, the junction contained 8 bases not matched to a gene. Germline values: CDR1 LGHNA, CDR2 YNFKEQ. This CDR3 is built from 15 residues. The CDR3 DNA reads TGTGCCAGCAGCCTGGGGGGGACAGGGGACGACGAGCAGTACTTC. It codes for CASSLGGTGDDEQYF.

Worth noting for this clonotype: The junction does not match germline at one end; this may be a read error. The gene calls are TRBV5-1 and TRBJ2-1; 9 nucleotides agree with TRBD1. This CDR3 comprises 15 residues. CDR1 SGHRS and CDR2 YFSETQ come from the germline V gene. CDR3 nucleotide sequence: TGTGCCAGCAGTTTACAGGGGGCCTCCTACAATGAGCAGTTCTTC. Amino acid sequence: CASSLQGASYNEQFF.

This chain connects TRBV24-1 to TRBJ2-1; the D is unclear. Trimming shortened V by 2 bases and J by 6 bases, and 13 bases separated the two germline ends. Germline-derived CDR1 and CDR2 are KGHDR and SFDVKD. The CDR3 runs 15 residues. The CDR3 reads CATSDSHPFGNEQFF. For the CDR3, the DNA is TGTGCCACCAGTGATTCCCACCCTTTCGGCAATGAGCAGTTCTTC.

In this sample, this clonotype turned up a few times. The CDR3 DNA follows: TGTGCCACCAGTGACCGGAGGGATGAGCAGTTCTTC. Translated, it gives CATSDRRDEQFF. The V call is TRBV24-1, the J call TRBJ2-1, with TRBD2 as a possible D gene (6 bases). Germline values: CDR1 KGHDR, CDR2 SFDVKD. The CDR3 extends over 12 amino acids. V dropped 4 bases and J dropped 8 bases, with 8 bases sitting between them.